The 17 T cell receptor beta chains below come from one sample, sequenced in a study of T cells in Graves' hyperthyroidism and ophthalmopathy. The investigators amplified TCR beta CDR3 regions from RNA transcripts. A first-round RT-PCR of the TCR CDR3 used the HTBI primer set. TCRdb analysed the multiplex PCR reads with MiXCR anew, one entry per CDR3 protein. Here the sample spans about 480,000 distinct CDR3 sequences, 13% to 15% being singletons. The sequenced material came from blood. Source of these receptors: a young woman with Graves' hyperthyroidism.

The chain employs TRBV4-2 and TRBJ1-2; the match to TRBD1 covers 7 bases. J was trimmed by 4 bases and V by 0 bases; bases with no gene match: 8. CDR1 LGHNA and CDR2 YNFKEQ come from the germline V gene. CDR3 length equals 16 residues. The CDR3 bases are TGTGCCAGCAGCCAAGATGAGGGACAGTTGACCTATGGCTACACCTTC. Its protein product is CASSQDEGQLTYGYTF.

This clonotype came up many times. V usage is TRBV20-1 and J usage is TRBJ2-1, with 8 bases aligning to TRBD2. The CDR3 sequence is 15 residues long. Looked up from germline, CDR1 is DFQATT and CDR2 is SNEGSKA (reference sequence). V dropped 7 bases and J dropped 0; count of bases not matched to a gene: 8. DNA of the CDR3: TGCAGTGGGGGAGCGGGGGCCCCCTCCTACAATGAGCAGTTCTTC. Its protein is CSGGAGAPSYNEQFF.

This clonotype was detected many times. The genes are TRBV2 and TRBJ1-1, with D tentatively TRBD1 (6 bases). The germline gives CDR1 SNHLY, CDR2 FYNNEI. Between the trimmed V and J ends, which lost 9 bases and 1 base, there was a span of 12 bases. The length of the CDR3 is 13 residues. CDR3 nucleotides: TGTGCCAGGCGGGGGCAGGCGAACACTGAAGCTTTCTTT. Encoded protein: CARRGQANTEAFF.

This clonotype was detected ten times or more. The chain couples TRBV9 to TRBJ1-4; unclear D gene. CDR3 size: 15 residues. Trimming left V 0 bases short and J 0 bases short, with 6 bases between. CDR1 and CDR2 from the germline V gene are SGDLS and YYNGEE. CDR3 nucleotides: TGTGCCAGCAGCGTAGCCCCAACAACTAATGAAAAACTGTTTTTT. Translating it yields CASSVAPTTNEKLFF.

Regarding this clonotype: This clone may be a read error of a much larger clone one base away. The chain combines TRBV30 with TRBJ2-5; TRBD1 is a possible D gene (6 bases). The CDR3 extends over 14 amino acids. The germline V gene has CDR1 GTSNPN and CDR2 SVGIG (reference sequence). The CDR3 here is CDWSFQGLGETQYF. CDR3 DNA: TGTGACTGGAGTTTCCAGGGGTTAGGGGAGACCCAGTACTTC.

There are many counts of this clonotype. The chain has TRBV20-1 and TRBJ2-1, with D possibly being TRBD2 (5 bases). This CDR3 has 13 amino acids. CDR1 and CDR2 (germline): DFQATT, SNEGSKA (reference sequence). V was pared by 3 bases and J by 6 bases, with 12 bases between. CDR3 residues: CSASGMRANEQFF. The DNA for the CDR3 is TGCAGTGCTAGCGGGATGCGGGCCAATGAGCAGTTCTTC.

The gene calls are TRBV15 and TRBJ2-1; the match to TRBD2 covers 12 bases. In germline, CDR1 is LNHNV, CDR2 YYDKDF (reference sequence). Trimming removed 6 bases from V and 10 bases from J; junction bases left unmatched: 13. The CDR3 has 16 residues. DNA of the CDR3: TGTGCCACCAGGTCTCGGCTAGCGGGAGGGGGAGGGGAGCAGTTCTTC. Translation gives CATRSRLAGGGGEQFF. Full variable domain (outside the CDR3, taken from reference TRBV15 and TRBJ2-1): DAMVIQNPRYQVTQFGKPVTLSCSQTLNHNVMYWYQQKSSQAPKLLFHYYDKDFNNEADTPDNFQSRRPNTSFCFLDIRSPGLGDTAMYLCATRSRLAGGGGEQFFGPGTRLTVL.

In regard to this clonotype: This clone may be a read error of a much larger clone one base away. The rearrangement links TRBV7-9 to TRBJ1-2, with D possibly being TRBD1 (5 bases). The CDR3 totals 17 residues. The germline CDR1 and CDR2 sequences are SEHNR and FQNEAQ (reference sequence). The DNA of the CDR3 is TGTGCCAGCAGTTTATCGACCGGGACGGCGGCTAACTATGGCCACACCTTC. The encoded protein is CASSLSTGTAANYGHTF.

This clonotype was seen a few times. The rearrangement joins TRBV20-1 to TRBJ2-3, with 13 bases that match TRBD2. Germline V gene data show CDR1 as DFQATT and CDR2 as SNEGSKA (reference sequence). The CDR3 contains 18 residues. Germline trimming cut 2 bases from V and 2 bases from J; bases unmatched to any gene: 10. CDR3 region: CSARIFWTSGSSTDTQYF. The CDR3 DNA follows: TGCAGTGCTAGAATCTTCTGGACTAGCGGGAGTTCCACAGATACGCAGTATTTT.

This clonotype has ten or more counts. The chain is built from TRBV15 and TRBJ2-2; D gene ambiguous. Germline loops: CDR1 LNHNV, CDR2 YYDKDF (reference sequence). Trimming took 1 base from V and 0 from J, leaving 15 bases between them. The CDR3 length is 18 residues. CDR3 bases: TGTGCCACCAGCAGAGGAATTGACCGCGCGCCGAACACCGGGGAGCTGTTTTTT. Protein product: CATSRGIDRAPNTGELFF. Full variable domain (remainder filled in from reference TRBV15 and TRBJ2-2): DAMVIQNPRYQVTQFGKPVTLSCSQTLNHNVMYWYQQKSSQAPKLLFHYYDKDFNNEADTPDNFQSRRPNTSFCFLDIRSPGLGDTAMYLCATSRGIDRAPNTGELFFGEGSRLTVL.

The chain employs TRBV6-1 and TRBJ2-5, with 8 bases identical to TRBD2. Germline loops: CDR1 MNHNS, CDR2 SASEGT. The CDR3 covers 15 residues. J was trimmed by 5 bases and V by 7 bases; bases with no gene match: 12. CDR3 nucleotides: TGTGCCAGCACGCGCCCCCCGGGAGGGTGGGAGACCCAGTACTTC. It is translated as CASTRPPGGWETQYF.

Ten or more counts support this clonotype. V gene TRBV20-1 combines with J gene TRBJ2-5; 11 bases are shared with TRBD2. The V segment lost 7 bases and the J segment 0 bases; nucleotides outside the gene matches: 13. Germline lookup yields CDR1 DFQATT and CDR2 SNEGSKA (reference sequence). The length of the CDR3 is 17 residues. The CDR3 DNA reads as TGCAGTGGGAACGGGGCTAGCGGGAGGACTCACCAAGAGACCCAGTACTTC. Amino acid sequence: CSGNGASGRTHQETQYF.

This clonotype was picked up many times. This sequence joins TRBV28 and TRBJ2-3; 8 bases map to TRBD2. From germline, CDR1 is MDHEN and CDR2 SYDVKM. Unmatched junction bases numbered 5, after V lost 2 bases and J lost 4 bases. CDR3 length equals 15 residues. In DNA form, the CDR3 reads TGTGCCAGCAGTTTAGTCGGGAGGGGATCAGATACGCAGTATTTT. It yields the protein CASSLVGRGSDTQYF.

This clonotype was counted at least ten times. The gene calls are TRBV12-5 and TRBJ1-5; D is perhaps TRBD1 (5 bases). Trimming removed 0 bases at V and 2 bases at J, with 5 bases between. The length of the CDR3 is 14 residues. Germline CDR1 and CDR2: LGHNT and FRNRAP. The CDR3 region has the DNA TGTGCTAGTGGTTTGGTGGGGGGCAATCAGCCCCAGCATTTT. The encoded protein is CASGLVGGNQPQHF.

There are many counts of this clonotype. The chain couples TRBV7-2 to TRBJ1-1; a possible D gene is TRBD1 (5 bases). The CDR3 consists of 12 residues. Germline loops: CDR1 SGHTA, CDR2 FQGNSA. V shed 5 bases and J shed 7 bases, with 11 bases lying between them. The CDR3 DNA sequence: TGTGCCAGCAGCAAGGGACGGATTGAAGCTTTCTTT. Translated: CASSKGRIEAFF. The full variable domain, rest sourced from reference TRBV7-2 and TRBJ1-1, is GAGVSQSPSNKVTEKGKDVELRCDPISGHTALYWYRQSLGQGLEFLIYFQGNSAPDKSGLPSDRFSAERTGGSVSTLTIQRTQQEDSAVYLCASSKGRIEAFFGQGTRLTVV.

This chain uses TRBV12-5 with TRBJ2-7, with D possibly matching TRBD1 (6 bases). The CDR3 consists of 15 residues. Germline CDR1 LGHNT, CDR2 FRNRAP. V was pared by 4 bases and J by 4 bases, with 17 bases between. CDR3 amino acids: CASGWSSGVSYEQYF. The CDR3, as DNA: TGTGCTAGTGGTTGGTCTTCAGGGGTATCTTACGAGCAGTACTTC.

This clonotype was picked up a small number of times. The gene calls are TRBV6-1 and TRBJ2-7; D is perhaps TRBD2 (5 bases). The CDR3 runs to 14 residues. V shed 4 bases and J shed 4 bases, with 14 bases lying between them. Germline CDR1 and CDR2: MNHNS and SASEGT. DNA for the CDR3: TGTGCCAGCAGTGCTGGACTTATGGGATACGAGCAGTACTTC. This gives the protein CASSAGLMGYEQYF.